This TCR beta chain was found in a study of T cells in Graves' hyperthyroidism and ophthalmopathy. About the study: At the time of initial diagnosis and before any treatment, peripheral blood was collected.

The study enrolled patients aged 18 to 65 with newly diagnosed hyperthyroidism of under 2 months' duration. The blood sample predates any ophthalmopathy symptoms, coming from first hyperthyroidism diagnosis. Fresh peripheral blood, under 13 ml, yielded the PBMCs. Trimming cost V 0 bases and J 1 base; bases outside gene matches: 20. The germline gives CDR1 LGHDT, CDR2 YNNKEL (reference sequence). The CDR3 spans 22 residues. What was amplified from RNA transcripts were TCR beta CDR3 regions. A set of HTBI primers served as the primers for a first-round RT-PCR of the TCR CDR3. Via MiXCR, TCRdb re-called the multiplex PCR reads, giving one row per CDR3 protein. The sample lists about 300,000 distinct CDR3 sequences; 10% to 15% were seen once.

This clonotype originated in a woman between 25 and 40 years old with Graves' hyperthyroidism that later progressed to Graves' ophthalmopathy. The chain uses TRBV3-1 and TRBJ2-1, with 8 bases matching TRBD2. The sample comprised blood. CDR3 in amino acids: CASSQDNYPGGKTRRSYNEQFF. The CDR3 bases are TGTGCCAGCAGCCAAGATAACTATCCGGGAGGGAAAACGAGGCGGTCCTACAATGAGCAGTTCTTC.